This is a list of T cell receptor beta chains from one sample in a study of regulatory T cells in long-lasting Graves disease. One entry per CDR3 protein, called by TCRdb with MiXCR from the multiplex PCR reads. This table has about 460,000 distinct CDR3 sequences, 14% appearing once. These data are also associated with another study on T cells in Graves' hyperthyroidism and ophthalmopathy.

Sample: peripheral blood mononuclear cells (PBMCs), taken at new diagnosis, from a patient treated with antithyroid drugs. Receptors were obtained from a woman in her 50s with Graves disease. Each CDR3 is given with its conserved first and last residue. The D gene is left open where the match is weak. Some rows have no size entry. The others give once, few or many, or a class for an expanded clone.

TRBJ1-5	TRBV11-2	-	many	CATYVGSWCPNQPQHF	TGTGCCACATATGTCGGCAGTTGGTGCCCGAATCAGCCCCAGCATTTT
TRBJ2-1	TRBV3-1	TRBD2	-	CASSKRLAGGFGEQFF	TGTGCCAGCAGCAAACGACTAGCGGGAGGCTTCGGTGAGCAGTTCTTC
TRBJ2-1	TRBV3-1	TRBD2	many	CASSQEGAGGRNEQFF	TGTGCCAGCAGCCAAGAGGGAGCGGGAGGACGCAATGAGCAGTTCTTC
TRBJ1-5	TRBV2	-	many	CASSPPRGRGNQPQHF	TGTGCCAGCAGCCCCCCCAGGGGACGGGGCAATCAGCCCCAGCATTTT
TRBJ2-7	TRBV4-2	-	-	CASSQEFWQGPYEQYF	TGTGCCAGCAGCCAAGAATTTTGGCAGGGCCCCTACGAGCAGTACTTC
TRBJ2-5	TRBV5-4	TRBD1	-	CASSLGLQGLGQETQYF	TGTGCCAGCAGCTTGGGGCTACAGGGGCTCGGGCAAGAGACCCAGTACTTC
TRBJ2-5	TRBV3-1	-	few	CASSTDRTPGETQYF	TGTGCCAGCAGCACAGACAGGACGCCAGGAGAGACCCAGTACTTC
TRBJ1-4	TRBV27	-	many	CASSGLSEKLFF	TGTGCCAGCTCCGGACTGAGTGAAAAACTGTTTTTT
TRBJ1-2	TRBV5-4	-	few	CASSLLGIDGYTF	TGTGCCAGCAGCTTGTTAGGGATCGATGGCTACACCTTC
TRBJ2-7	TRBV18	-	-	CASSWGNQGSGGEQYF	TGTGCCAGCTCATGGGGTAACCAGGGTTCCGGTGGCGAGCAGTACTTC
TRBJ2-3	TRBV5-5	TRBD2	many	CASSLGLAGVADTQYF	TGTGCCAGCAGCCTGGGACTAGCGGGAGTAGCAGATACGCAGTATTTT
TRBJ2-3	TRBV29-1	TRBD1	-	CSVVQGANTDTQYF	TGCAGCGTTGTACAGGGGGCGAACACAGATACGCAGTATTTT
TRBJ2-1	TRBV7-9	-	many	CASSFAGFNEQFF	TGTGCCAGCAGCTTTGCGGGATTCAATGAGCAGTTCTTC
TRBJ1-2	TRBV6-2/TRBV6-3	-	few	CASSYAVGRVGEGYTF	TGTGCCAGCAGTTACGCGGTGGGCAGGGTTGGAGAAGGCTACACCTTC
TRBJ2-7	TRBV7-2	-	-	CASSLREGDRAYEQYF	TGTGCCAGCAGCCTCCGGGAGGGGGACAGGGCCTACGAGCAGTACTTC
TRBJ2-1	TRBV7-3	TRBD2	-	CASSLASGPSGRPNEQFF	TGTGCCAGCAGCTTAGCGTCAGGGCCTAGCGGGAGGCCGAATGAGCAGTTCTTC
TRBJ1-2	TRBV30	TRBD1	many	CAWSGLTGGLGYTF	TGTGCCTGGAGTGGACTGACAGGGGGCCTTGGCTACACCTTC
TRBJ2-7	TRBV6-2/TRBV6-3	-	-	CASSYSGTSPYEQYF	TGTGCCAGCAGTTACTCCGGGACCTCCCCCTACGAGCAGTACTTC
TRBJ2-1	TRBV27	TRBD2	few	CASSFRASGRAGYEQFF	TGTGCCAGCAGTTTTAGGGCTAGCGGGAGGGCCGGGTATGAGCAGTTCTTC
TRBJ2-5	TRBV18	-	many	CASSPGELQETQYF	TGTGCCAGCTCACCAGGGGAACTCCAAGAGACCCAGTACTTC
TRBJ1-5	TRBV4-1	-	few	CASSQGRTGGYGNQPQHF	TGCGCCAGCAGCCAAGGGAGGACCGGGGGATATGGCAATCAGCCCCAGCATTTT
TRBJ1-4	TRBV6-5	-	many	CASSYALGRNEKLFF	TGTGCCAGCAGTTACGCTCTGGGCCGAAATGAAAAACTGTTTTTT
TRBJ2-7	TRBV27	-	-	CASSPFGLGSSYEQYF	TGTGCCAGCAGTCCCTTTGGGCTAGGCAGCTCCTACGAGCAGTACTTC
TRBJ1-4	TRBV15	-	many	CATSRGQQNEKLFF	TGTGCCACCAGCAGAGGACAGCAAAATGAAAAACTGTTTTTT